This section outlines one T cell receptor beta chain sequence together with its context. Its antigen remains unidentified. No much larger clone is present one base from it, and per-base qualities are unavailable. TCRbeta CDR3 regions were amplified from genomic DNA by means of the immunoSEQ Assay, a bias-controlled multiplex PCR. In the original analysis: Nucleated cell counts per sample were estimated from amplification of reference gene primers within the assay. Sequence reads were collapsed and filtered to measure the absolute abundance of every unique TCRbeta CDR3 rearrangement. For each sample, productive Simpson clonality was calculated by taking the square root of Simpson's diversity index across productive rearrangements. TCRdb's version of the immuneACCESS table is confined to in-frame rearrangements and falls short of the full clone set. An unresolved V gene accounts for under half of the shortfall where checked; the remainder is of unknown origin. D and trimming were read from the DNA, whereas the V and J calls and clone size are those reported in that table. This sample gives approximately 200,000 clones in total; roughly 86% of them show up just once. The top ten clonotypes cover around 9% of the sample.

This sample was included in a study of blood T cell repertoires in COVID-19 (dated by TCRdb to the early 2020s). Some background on the complete study: Samples from collaborators originated in the United States, Italy and Spain and spanned both the acute and convalescent phases of COVID-19. The prospective study material was composed of cDNA or gDNA derived from T cells, B-cell-depleted T cells, or PBMCs. Deeply sampled blood TCRbeta repertoires from subjects exposed to, actively infected with, or recovered from COVID-19 were included in the dataset. The repertoires were released in a freely available public database meant as a resource for research on the immune response to SARS-CoV-2. Samples were obtained from the ongoing ImmuneRACE study (first 160 participants) and from over 1,000 subjects provided by 6 global collaborators. Nearly every sample came with metadata listing a de-identified subject ID, COVID-19 status, age in years and sex. Where available, HLA class I and class II types were taken from metadata supplied by the sample provider and were not determined by assay-based typing. Study-level results and caveats: Clinical and demographic metadata were provided uncurated, with the amount varying by source and participant.

CDR1 and CDR2 are read off the germline V gene (reference sequence) as SGHAT and FQDESV. Between the V and J ends, shortened by 3 bases and 2 bases respectively, the junction contains 7 bases. The CDR3 numbers 13 residues from cysteine through phenylalanine. CDR3 DNA only is kept here, 39 bases in frame from base 1. Participants in the prospective study were enrolled through a virtual design, were aged about 18 to 89 years, and lived in fewer than 30 United States geographic areas. In the prospective study, cohorts were assigned on the basis of participant-reported clinical history obtained from a screening survey and a study questionnaire. Recovered participants in ImmuneRACE Cohort 3 were defined as having two consecutive negative NP/OP PCR tests, clearance from a healthcare professional, or resolution of symptoms. In the prospective study, mobile phlebotomists collected whole blood, serum and a nasopharyngeal or oropharyngeal swab from each participant. Over a roughly 2-month period, participants in the prospective study had the option of providing additional blood draws and questionnaires. Prospective study blood samples were shipped either frozen or at room temperature before DNA extraction.

The chain joins TRBV11-1 to TRBJ2-5; confidence is insufficient to name the D gene. The specimen was PBMCs or T cells enriched from blood (not recorded which). This receptor was identified in a woman in her 30s who had recovered from COVID-19. The nucleotide sequence reads TGTGCCAGCAGCTTTGGCAGGCAAGAGACCCAGTACTTC. This sequence encodes CASSFGRQETQYF.